This entry lists 14 T cell receptor beta chains sequenced from one sample in a study of T-cell memory formation after mild COVID-19. TCRdb reanalysed the 5' RACE reads using MiXCR and keeps one entry per CDR3 protein. The sample contains under 300,000 distinct CDR3 sequences, approximately 8.4% of which appear only once. Sequenced material: PBMCs or a T cell subset sorted from them (not recorded which). The origin of the receptors is a man between 18 and 29 years old who had mild COVID-19 (a few samples of this study predate the infection). Cell type and time point are not known.

This chain connects TRBV20-1 to TRBJ2-6; 7 nucleotides match TRBD2. In germline, CDR1 is DFQATT, CDR2 SNEGSKA (reference sequence). The V gene end was trimmed by 3 bases and the J gene end by 3 bases; junction bases not matched to a gene: 8. The CDR3 totals 16 residues. CDR3 residues: CSARRGAGDGANVLTF. The CDR3 bases are TGCAGTGCTAGGCGGGGCGCGGGGGATGGGGCCAACGTCCTGACTTTC.

This clonotype was detected only a few times. The chain employs TRBV15 and TRBJ1-2, with D possibly being TRBD1 (5 bases). Germline CDR1 and CDR2: LNHNV and YYDKDF (reference sequence). Trimming took 5 bases from V and 2 from J, leaving 9 bases between them. The length of the CDR3 is 13 residues. CDR3 nucleotides: TGTGCCACCAGCCCGGGACGGAACTATGGCTACACCTTC. This translates into CATSPGRNYGYTF.

The chain joins TRBV12-3 or TRBV12-4 to TRBJ2-1; 10 bases are shared with TRBD2. Unmatched junction bases numbered 11, after V lost 3 bases and J lost 3 bases. The CDR3 covers 18 residues. The CDR3 DNA is TGTGCCAGCAGTTTTTGGACTAGCGGTGACTATTTCTACAATGAGCAGTTCTTC. Translated: CASSFWTSGDYFYNEQFF.

The V and J genes are TRBV7-8 and TRBJ1-2; 7 bases are a match to TRBD1. This CDR3 comprises 12 residues. Germline values: CDR1 SGHVS, CDR2 FQNEAQ. The ends lost 7 bases at V and 7 bases at J; junction bases unmatched: 6. CDR3 sequence reads: CASIGDSGGYTF. The CDR3 DNA is TGTGCCAGCATCGGGGACAGTGGTGGCTACACCTTC.

In its sample, this clonotype was seen many times. This rearrangement joins TRBV30 to TRBJ1-2; TRBD1 might be the D (6 bases). Germline assignment: CDR1 GTSNPN and CDR2 SVGIG (reference sequence). V was pared by 4 bases and J by 4 bases, with 10 bases between. This CDR3 is 12 amino acids long. This chain's CDR3 is CAWKKTGYGYTF. The CDR3 DNA reads TGTGCCTGGAAGAAGACAGGCTATGGCTACACCTTC.

The chain is built from TRBV6-6 and TRBJ1-4, with 8 bases matching TRBD1. The CDR3 loop spans 15 amino acids. V gave up 6 bases and J gave up 8 bases; unmatched junction bases: 11. Germline loops: CDR1 MNHNY, CDR2 SVGAGI (reference sequence). The CDR3 loop reads CASRFDRGGGEKLFF. CDR3 coding DNA: TGTGCCAGCAGGTTTGACAGGGGTGGAGGAGAAAAACTGTTTTTT.

This clonotype has at least ten counts. V gene TRBV20-1 combines with J gene TRBJ1-1, with a weak D call TRBD1 (5 bases). The CDR3 consists of 12 residues. V was pared by 4 bases and J by 1 base, with 7 bases between. From germline, CDR1 is DFQATT and CDR2 SNEGSKA (reference sequence). CDR3 sequence reads: CSANDRNTEAFF. CDR3 coding DNA: TGCAGTGCTAACGACAGGAACACTGAAGCTTTCTTT.

This clonotype was counted between two and nine times. Here the CDR3 DNA reads TGTGCCAGCAGTTTATGTGTCTCCTACGAGCAGTACGTC. Translated: CASSLCVSYEQYV. The chain carries TRBV28 and TRBJ2-7; D gene ambiguous. Germline V CDR1 and CDR2: MDHEN, SYDVKM. Trimming took off 0 bases at V and 0 bases at J, with 3 bases between the two ends. This CDR3 contains 13 residues.

V is TRBV18 and J is TRBJ2-2; 8 nucleotides agree with TRBD1. The CDR3 spans 16 residues. CDR1 is KGHSH, CDR2 LQKENI, per germline. V lost 3 bases and J lost 3; bases outside the gene matches: 6. CDR3: CASSPFTGGYTGELFF. The DNA of the CDR3 is TGTGCCAGCTCACCTTTCACAGGGGGTTACACCGGGGAGCTGTTTTTT.

This clonotype was detected only a few times. V usage is TRBV6-2 or TRBV6-3 and J usage is TRBJ1-1; 7 bases fit TRBD1. Germline V gene sequence: CDR1 MNHEY, CDR2 SVGEGT. V dropped 5 bases and J dropped 8; count of bases not matched to a gene: 2. The CDR3 is 11 amino acids. CDR3 loop: CASSETGEAFF. CDR3 bases: TGTGCCAGCAGTGAGACAGGGGAAGCTTTCTTT.

This clonotype was seen repeatedly, ten times or more. The CDR3 nucleotides read TGTGCCAGCAGCCAGGGGAATGGCGGCTACACCTTC. Translated: CASSQGNGGYTF. The chain uses TRBV3-1 and TRBJ1-2; D is unclear. V gave up 3 bases and J gave up 8 bases, with 10 bases separating them. There are 12 residues in the CDR3. CDR1 LGHDT and CDR2 YNNKEL come from the germline V gene (reference sequence).

Of note for this clonotype: At one end, the junction sequence differs from germline, possibly due to a read error. This chain connects TRBV7-2 to TRBJ1-2; 7 positions match TRBD1. Germline V gives CDR1 SGHTA, CDR2 FQGNSA. The CDR3 runs 12 residues. The CDR3 here is CASSLAGQVLRF. The CDR3 nucleotides are TGTGCCAGCAGCTTAGCCGGACAGGTCCTACGATTC.

This clonotype was seen more than once but under ten times. J is TRBJ2-2 and V is TRBV27, with 12 bases aligning to TRBD2. This CDR3 region has 17 residues. Germline CDR1 MNHEY, CDR2 SMNVEV (reference sequence). V gave up 6 bases and J gave up 4 bases; unmatched junction bases: 9. The CDR3 is CASRTARTSGATGELFF. The DNA for the CDR3 is TGTGCCAGCAGAACCGCCCGGACTAGCGGGGCCACCGGGGAGCTGTTTTTT.

This clonotype was counted only a few times. The chain employs TRBV6-2 or TRBV6-3 and TRBJ1-4, with 8 bases matching TRBD1. Germline CDR1 MNHEY, CDR2 SVGEGT. The CDR3 covers 15 residues. V was clipped by 6 bases and J by 5 bases; unmatched bases: 8. As DNA, the CDR3 is TGTGCCAGCAGACGCCGGGACAGGTTCAATGAAAAACTGTTTTTT. This sequence encodes CASRRRDRFNEKLFF.